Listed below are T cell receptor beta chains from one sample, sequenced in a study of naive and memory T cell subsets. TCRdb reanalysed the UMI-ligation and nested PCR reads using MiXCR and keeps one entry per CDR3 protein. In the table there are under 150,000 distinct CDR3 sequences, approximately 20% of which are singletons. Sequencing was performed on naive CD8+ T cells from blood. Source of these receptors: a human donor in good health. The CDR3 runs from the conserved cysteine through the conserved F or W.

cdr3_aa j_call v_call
CASSLAGQGKYNEQFF TRBJ2-1 TRBV5-1
CASSLPGAGQPQHF TRBJ1-5 TRBV28
CSVRETGVYGYTF TRBJ1-2 TRBV29-1
CASSYQGASPQETQYF TRBJ2-5 TRBV6-2/TRBV6-3
CASSPRGGWRSYEQYF TRBJ2-7 TRBV28
CASSLGLAEANEQFF TRBJ2-1 TRBV11-3
CASSQVSVGTDYGYTF TRBJ1-2 TRBV3-1
CASSQKLAVYNEQFF TRBJ2-1 TRBV4-1
CATSKGTNYEQYF TRBJ2-7 TRBV15
CASSLGEDLRQPQHF TRBJ1-5 TRBV7-9
CASSTPTTENPGTQYF TRBJ2-5 TRBV19
CASSSVLSTNEKLFF TRBJ1-4 TRBV28
CASSSLTSGTRDREQYF TRBJ2-7 TRBV28
CASSDRKETQYF TRBJ2-5 TRBV25-1
CASSFPGTIEAFF TRBJ1-1 TRBV28
CSATPLGEQFF TRBJ2-1 TRBV20-1
CASCLLGNTIYF TRBJ1-3 TRBV6-6
CSVAGTGVDGYTF TRBJ1-2 TRBV29-1
CASSPGVANYGYTF TRBJ1-2 TRBV4-3
CASSQDYRGYEQYF TRBJ2-7 TRBV3-1
CASSVRGGGRNEQFF TRBJ2-1 TRBV9
CASSYGQVEPPQHF TRBJ1-5 TRBV6-2/TRBV6-3
CASSFQENYGYTF TRBJ1-2 TRBV28
CASSSDSYNEQFF TRBJ2-1 TRBV28
CASSPWASYGYTF TRBJ1-2 TRBV28
CASSPGGVRGDDEQYF TRBJ2-7 TRBV6-6
CASSVGDTDTQYF TRBJ2-3 TRBV9
CSVELHDEAFF TRBJ1-1 TRBV29-1